The 28 T cell receptor beta chains listed next were all sequenced from one sample in a study of identical twins. TCRdb processed the 5' RACE reads anew with MiXCR; each CDR3 protein has one entry. The profile shows approximately 630,000 distinct CDR3 sequences, 7.1% of them singletons. These sequences were also reported in another study, on yellow fever vaccine responses in identical twins.

The sample was PBMCs. The receptor set was obtained from a woman between 18 and 29 years old in good health.

The rearrangement links TRBV27 to TRBJ2-2; D gene uncertain. V was shortened by 1 base and J by 3 bases, with 6 bases between the two germline ends. This CDR3 has 14 amino acids. Germline values: CDR1 MNHEY, CDR2 SMNVEV (reference sequence). The CDR3 DNA reads as TGTGCCAGCAGTTTATGGCCGGACACCGGGGAGCTGTTTTTT. The encoded protein is CASSLWPDTGELFF.

This clonotype was observed a few times. The rearrangement joins TRBV18 to TRBJ2-4; no reliable D call. Per germline, CDR1 KGHSH and CDR2 LQKENI. The CDR3 consists of 13 residues. Trimming left V 3 bases short and J 6 bases short, with 9 bases between. The CDR3, as DNA: TGTGCCAGCTCACCCGACACTCCAAACATTCAGTACTTC. Translated: CASSPDTPNIQYF.

V is TRBV3-1 and J is TRBJ2-3, with 9 positions matching TRBD2. Germline values: CDR1 LGHDT, CDR2 YNNKEL (reference sequence). The CDR3 contains 18 residues. Trimming removed 0 bases from V and 4 bases from J; junction bases left unmatched: 11. CDR3 in amino acids: CASSQDFPGTSFPDTQYF. Here the CDR3 DNA reads TGTGCCAGCAGCCAAGATTTCCCAGGGACTAGCTTCCCAGATACGCAGTATTTT.

The sample holds many counts of this clonotype. This chain links TRBV5-1 with TRBJ2-1; maybe TRBD1 (5 bases). Germline CDR1 is SGHRS and CDR2 is YFSETQ. The CDR3 is made up of 17 amino acids. The ends were cut back, 0 bases at V and 7 bases at J, with 20 bases in the middle. The CDR3 here is CASSLEEVISRANEQFF. The CDR3 DNA reads as TGCGCCAGCAGCTTGGAAGAGGTCATAAGCAGGGCAAATGAGCAGTTCTTC.

This clonotype was counted at least ten times. The chain joins TRBV12-3 or TRBV12-4 to TRBJ2-7; D is uncertain. V was trimmed by 1 base and J by 6 bases, leaving 22 bases between them. CDR3 length equals 17 residues. The CDR3 region is CASSLGRTTRTIPEQYF. In DNA, the CDR3 is TGTGCCAGCAGTTTAGGGAGAACGACACGCACTATTCCCGAGCAGTACTTC.

This clonotype was picked up many times. The V gene is TRBV12-3 or TRBV12-4, the J gene TRBJ2-2, with D possibly called TRBD1 or TRBD2 (6 bases each). CDR3 length: 20 amino acids. V was pared by 7 bases and J by 0 bases, with 27 bases between. The CDR3, as DNA: TGTGCCAGCAACACCAAACAGGGACTCCTTACACTCGCGAACACCGGGGAGCTGTTTTTT. Amino acids: CASNTKQGLLTLANTGELFF.

The V call is TRBV5-1, the J call TRBJ1-1; the D gene is possibly TRBD1 (5 bases). The CDR3 sequence is 14 residues long. V was cut by 4 bases and J by 4 bases, with 14 bases left in between. CDR1 SGHRS and CDR2 YFSETQ come from the germline V gene. The CDR3 coding sequence is TGCGCCAGCAGCCCGGCAGGGTTTGGCACTGAAGCTTTCTTT. Encoded protein: CASSPAGFGTEAFF.

This clonotype was seen more than once but under ten times. This rearrangement joins TRBV20-1 to TRBJ2-5, with D unresolved. The CDR3 has 14 residues. Germline CDR1 DFQATT, CDR2 SNEGSKA (reference sequence). Between the trimmed V and J ends, which lost 3 bases and 1 base, there was a span of 12 bases. The CDR3: CSAREPLGQETQYF. CDR3 bases: TGCAGTGCTAGGGAGCCATTGGGCCAAGAGACCCAGTACTTC.

This clonotype has a handful of counts. The chain carries TRBV5-1 and TRBJ2-6; no reliable D call. CDR3 length: 16 amino acids. Trimming took 2 bases from V and 0 from J, leaving 9 bases between them. Germline V CDR1 and CDR2: SGHRS, YFSETQ. The CDR3 DNA is TGCGCCAGCAGCTTTGTGGAGAGCTCTGGGGCCAACGTCCTGACTTTC. Its translation is CASSFVESSGANVLTF.

The CDR3 coding sequence is TGCGCCAGCAGACCGTCCGGGACAATGAACACTGAAGCTTTCTTT. Protein product: CASRPSGTMNTEAFF. The rearrangement joins TRBV5-1 to TRBJ1-1; weak D call: TRBD1 (6 bases). Trimming cost V 5 bases and J 0 bases, with 14 bases left between them. The CDR3 has 15 residues. CDR1 and CDR2 from the germline V gene are SGHRS and YFSETQ.

This clonotype was seen ten or more times. The CDR3 DNA follows: TGTGCCAGCAGCTTGGTTTCAGGGACGGGGAGACTAGTCACAGATACGCAGTATTTT. Protein: CASSLVSGTGRLVTDTQYF. The chain combines TRBV5-4 with TRBJ2-3; TRBD2 is a possible D gene (6 bases). Germline lookup yields CDR1 SGHNT and CDR2 YYREEE (reference sequence). This CDR3 is built from 19 residues. The V gene lost 0 bases and the J gene lost 2 bases, with 22 bases spanning the gap.

This clonotype came up a few times. The chain couples TRBV20-1 to TRBJ2-3; 8 nucleotides line up with TRBD2. The CDR3 contains 16 residues. V lost 2 bases to trimming and J lost 2 bases; unmatched junction nucleotides: 9. Looked up from germline, CDR1 is DFQATT and CDR2 is SNEGSKA (reference sequence). CDR3 in amino acids: CSARPIAGSPTDTQYF. CDR3 nucleotides: TGCAGTGCTAGACCTATAGCGGGATCGCCCACAGATACGCAGTATTTT.

The rearrangement joins TRBV4-1 to TRBJ2-1, with TRBD2 matching 9 bases. Germline CDR1 reads MGHRA; CDR2 reads YSYEKL. Germline trimming cut 1 base from V and 7 bases from J; bases unmatched to any gene: 11. CDR3 length equals 17 residues. DNA for the CDR3: TGCGCCAGCAGCCAAGGGACCCAGAGCGGGAGGAGGAATGAGCAGTTCTTC. Its protein is CASSQGTQSGRRNEQFF.

The chain employs TRBV6-1 and TRBJ2-7; 10 bases are shared with TRBD2. Germline V gene sequence: CDR1 MNHNS, CDR2 SASEGT. CDR3 size: 15 residues. The ends lost 2 bases at V and 2 bases at J; junction bases unmatched: 3. CDR3 nucleotides: TGTGCCAGCAGTGAATTAGCGGGAGGAGCCTACGAGCAGTACTTC. This translates into CASSELAGGAYEQYF.

This clonotype was seen only a few times. The chain is built from TRBV24-1 and TRBJ2-1, with TRBD2 matching 9 bases. The J segment lost 8 bases and the V segment lost 9 bases, leaving 7 bases of the junction unmatched. From germline, CDR1 is KGHDR and CDR2 SFDVKD. CDR3 length: 13 residues. The CDR3: CATQGLAVHEQFF. The CDR3, as DNA: TGTGCCACCCAGGGACTAGCTGTTCATGAGCAGTTCTTC.

The V and J genes are TRBV7-8 and TRBJ1-6; possible D gene TRBD1, 5 bases. CDR3 size: 15 residues. CDR1 is SGHVS, CDR2 FQNEAQ, per germline. Trimming stripped 1 base from V and 9 bases from J, with 13 bases between. For the CDR3, the DNA is TGTGCCAGCAGCTTAGAGTGGCAGGGAAGTTCACCCCTCCACTTT. Translated: CASSLEWQGSSPLHF.

This clonotype appeared many times. The chain uses TRBV5-6 and TRBJ2-1; 7 bases are shared with TRBD2. Germline CDR1 is SGHDT and CDR2 is YYEEEE. J lost 2 bases, V lost 6 bases, and 5 bases had no gene match. The CDR3 contains 14 residues. The CDR3 DNA reads TGTGCCAGCACCGTAGCGGGTGCCTACAATGAGCAGTTCTTC. It specifies CASTVAGAYNEQFF.

The chain is built from TRBV5-1 and TRBJ2-2; possibly TRBD2 for D (6 bases). The CDR3 covers 16 residues. Germline V lookup: CDR1 SGHRS, CDR2 YFSETQ. The ends were cut back, 6 bases at V and 0 bases at J, with 15 bases in the middle. CDR3 in DNA: TGCGCCAGCAATCTCGGGGCGGGGCCGAACACCGGGGAGCTGTTTTTT. Protein: CASNLGAGPNTGELFF.

At least ten counts were recorded for this clonotype. J is TRBJ1-1 and V is TRBV12-3 or TRBV12-4; no clear D. The CDR3 has 14 amino acids. V lost 3 bases, J lost 5 bases, and 13 bases lay in between. Here the CDR3 DNA reads TGTGCCAGCAGTTTTCGGGGAGAGTGGACTGAAGCTTTCTTT. Protein product: CASSFRGEWTEAFF.

A few counts support this clonotype. The chain recombines TRBV6-1 with TRBJ1-5; no firm D call. Germline CDR1 and CDR2: MNHNS and SASEGT. The CDR3 length is 14 residues. V was trimmed by 7 bases and J by 6 bases, leaving 16 bases between them. CDR3 in DNA: TGTGCCAGCAAGGGCCAAGGGCAAACTCAGCCCCAGCATTTT. It codes for CASKGQGQTQPQHF.

This clonotype was seen more than once but under ten times. This chain uses TRBV5-5 with TRBJ2-1, with TRBD1 identical over 10 bases. The germline V gene encodes CDR1 SGHKS and CDR2 YYEKEE (reference sequence). V shed 4 bases and J 6 bases; nucleotides not matched to a gene: 7. This CDR3 contains 15 residues. The CDR3 protein is CASSERTGGGNEQFF. In DNA form, the CDR3 reads TGTGCCAGCAGCGAACGGACAGGGGGGGGCAATGAGCAGTTCTTC.

The gene calls are TRBV29-1 and TRBJ2-5, with TRBD2 matching 12 bases. CDR1 SQVTM and CDR2 ANQGSEA come from the germline V gene. This CDR3 is built from 17 residues. The V segment lost 4 bases and the J segment 5 bases; nucleotides outside the gene matches: 14. The CDR3 sequence is CSVVPRRLAGVGETQYF. For the CDR3, the DNA is TGCAGCGTTGTGCCTCGGCGACTAGCGGGAGTTGGGGAGACCCAGTACTTC.

This clonotype was detected only a few times. The rearrangement links TRBV12-3 or TRBV12-4 to TRBJ2-7; the match to TRBD2 covers 10 bases. Trimming cost V 6 bases and J 3 bases; bases outside gene matches: 17. The CDR3 is 18 residues long. CDR3 loop: CASRRTGFSGRTDYEQYF. CDR3 DNA sequence: TGTGCCAGCAGACGGACAGGGTTTAGCGGGAGGACGGACTACGAGCAGTACTTC.

This clonotype was counted between two and nine times. This chain joins TRBV20-1 and TRBJ2-7; D is ambiguous. Per germline, CDR1 DFQATT and CDR2 SNEGSKA (reference sequence). V was trimmed by 7 bases and J by 5 bases, leaving 15 bases between them. The CDR3 extends over 12 amino acids. This CDR3 is CSVGRPRDEQYF. The DNA for the CDR3 is TGCAGTGTTGGACGGCCTCGCGACGAGCAGTACTTC.

Only a few counts were recorded for this clonotype. CDR3 protein: CASSAGSSGLWYNEQFF. The CDR3 DNA reads TGCGCCAGCAGCGCTGGGAGTAGCGGCTTATGGTACAATGAGCAGTTCTTC. V and J are TRBV5-1 and TRBJ2-1, with D perhaps matching TRBD2 (6 bases). Germline CDR1 is SGHRS and CDR2 is YFSETQ. The CDR3 is made up of 17 amino acids. The V end was cut by 4 bases, the J end by 4 bases, with 21 bases between. Combining the CDR3 with reference TRBV5-1 and TRBJ2-1 gives the whole variable domain KAGVTQTPRYLIKTRGQQVTLSCSPISGHRSVSWYQQTPGQGLQFLFEYFSETQRNKGNFPGRFSGRQFSNSRSEMNVSTLELGDSALYLCASSAGSSGLWYNEQFFGPGTRLTVL.

This clonotype came up many times. J is TRBJ2-7 and V is TRBV7-2, with 7 nucleotides matching TRBD2. The ends lost 0 bases at V and 3 bases at J; junction bases unmatched: 2. CDR3 length: 14 amino acids. Germline lookup yields CDR1 SGHTA and CDR2 FQGNSA. CDR3 residues: CASSLAASGYEQYF. The CDR3 bases are TGTGCCAGCAGCTTAGCCGCTAGCGGCTACGAGCAGTACTTC.

This clonotype was observed many times. The chain uses TRBV12-3 or TRBV12-4 and TRBJ1-2, with a tentative D call TRBD1 (5 bases). V lost 2 bases and J lost 8, with 12 bases in between. This CDR3 contains 13 residues. Here the CDR3 DNA reads TGTGCCAGCAGTTTATTTGGGGGATACGGCTACACCTTC. Translating gives CASSLFGGYGYTF.

This clonotype has a handful of counts. The J gene is TRBJ1-1, the V gene TRBV5-5, with 7 bases aligning to TRBD1. The CDR3 is 14 amino acids. Germline CDR1 is SGHKS and CDR2 is YYEKEE (reference sequence). Trimming at V came to 4 bases and at J to 6 bases, leaving 9 bases not matched to a gene. CDR3 in DNA: TGTGCCAGCAGCCGGGAACAGGGGAGGGCTGAAGCTTTCTTT. This codes for CASSREQGRAEAFF.